This paragraph reports one T cell receptor (beta chain). Its antigen remains unknown. The TCRbeta library was prepared with unique molecular identifiers. TCRdb used MiXCR to reprocess the PCR reads, holding one entry per CDR3 protein. Among hundreds of thousands of distinct CDR3 sequences, 10% to 15% were seen once, and the ten largest hold 2% to 2.5%. This specimen comes from a study of T-cell reconstitution after alpha-beta-depleted transplantation in children. The CDR3 consists of 14 residues. Trimming pared 5 bases from V and 6 bases from J, leaving 19 bases between. Germline CDR1 reads DFQATT; CDR2 reads SNEGSKA (reference sequence). Study-level results: Reportedly, alpha-beta T cells present about two months post-transplant originated from several hundred expanded clones of graft origin. Counts and diversity of T cells one year after transplant came mostly from newly produced T cells.

The sequencing here drew on PBMCs, mostly from graft donor cells, taken 360 days after TCRalphabeta/CD19-depleted stem cell transplant. The chain has TRBV20-1 and TRBJ1-2; D is perhaps TRBD1 (6 bases). This clonotype was sampled from a male patient younger than 18 who had a stem cell transplant for acute myeloid leukemia, so the T cells may come from the graft donor. This CDR3 is CSAFAGVAVDGYTF. CDR3 bases: TGCAGTGCTTTTGCAGGGGTCGCGGTCGATGGCTACACCTTC.